Below, 32 T cell receptor beta chains from the same sample are listed, as sequenced in a study of vaccination effects on CD4 cells after COVID-19. Generated by immunoSEQ multiplex PCR, the TCRdb table keeps only in-frame clones and is missing some. The sample contains roughly 25,000 clones, roughly two thirds of which appear only once. These TCRs' antigens remain unknown. Antigen-specific CD4+ T cell clonotypes were called by their expansion after viral peptide-pool culture in ViraFEST. Isolating CD4+ T cells followed less than 11 days of culture. Infection dated between March and December 2020, before the Alpha, Beta and Delta variants reached the United States. The source material was CD4+ T cells from PBMCs cultured with SARS-CoV-2 spike peptides, sampled before COVID-19 vaccination. The receptors stem from a human donor who had a prior SARS-CoV-2 infection.

The rearrangement joins TRBV27 to TRBJ1-1; 8 nucleotides align to TRBD1. Germline V gene data show CDR1 as MNHEY and CDR2 as SMNVEV (reference sequence). The junction had 3 bases not matched to a gene; V was cut back by 5 bases and J by 1 base. This CDR3 comprises 14 residues. The CDR3 loop is CASSPTGGNTEAFF. DNA of the CDR3: TGTGCCAGCAGTCCTACAGGGGGGAACACTGAAGCTTTCTTT.

The V gene is TRBV6-2 or TRBV6-3, the J gene TRBJ2-1, with D unclear. Germline V lookup: CDR1 MNHEY, CDR2 SVGEGT. This CDR3 is 12 amino acids long. Trimming took off 0 bases at V and 8 bases at J, with 5 bases between the two ends. In DNA form, the CDR3 reads TGTGCCAGCAGTTACTCAGGGTATGAGCAGTTCTTC. Protein sequence: CASSYSGYEQFF.

The rearrangement uses TRBV18 and TRBJ1-1; 11 bases line up with TRBD1. V shed 5 bases and J 4 bases; nucleotides not matched to a gene: 6. The CDR3 runs 15 residues. Germline V lookup: CDR1 KGHSH, CDR2 LQKENI. CDR3: CASSWTGGATTEAFF. CDR3 bases: TGTGCCAGCTCATGGACAGGGGGCGCGACCACTGAAGCTTTCTTT.

This chain connects TRBV5-1 to TRBJ2-2; the D call may be TRBD1 or TRBD2 (5 bases each). Deletions cut 0 bases from V and 5 bases from J, with 11 bases between. Per the germline V gene, CDR1 is SGHRS and CDR2 is YFSETQ. The length of the CDR3 is 15 residues. This CDR3 is CASSLAPGATGELFF. Written as DNA, the CDR3 is TGCGCCAGCAGCTTGGCTCCCGGGGCGACCGGGGAGCTGTTTTTT. Supplemented by reference TRBV5-1 and TRBJ2-2, the full variable domain reads KAGVTQTPRYLIKTRGQQVTLSCSPISGHRSVSWYQQTPGQGLQFLFEYFSETQRNKGNFPGRFSGRQFSNSRSEMNVSTLELGDSALYLCASSLAPGATGELFFGEGSRLTVL.

The chain recombines TRBV7-6 with TRBJ1-3; D call uncertain. The CDR3 spans 21 residues. The germline V and J ends were trimmed by 3 bases and 1 base, with 28 bases remaining between them. Per germline, CDR1 SGHVS and CDR2 FNYEAQ. CDR3 region: CASSLNAFQWGTAQSGNTIYF. Here the CDR3 DNA reads TGTGCCAGCAGCTTGAACGCCTTTCAGTGGGGAACAGCTCAATCTGGAAACACCATATATTTT.

CDR3 DNA sequence: TGTGCCAGCAGTGAACTGCGGGGTATGAACACTGAAGCTTTCTTT. It is translated as CASSELRGMNTEAFF. The rearrangement joins TRBV2 to TRBJ1-1; unclear D gene. Germline lookup yields CDR1 SNHLY and CDR2 FYNNEI. The CDR3 covers 15 residues. Trimming stripped 2 bases from V and 0 bases from J, with 10 bases between.

V gene TRBV5-4 combines with J gene TRBJ1-4; TRBD1 agrees at 7 bases. CDR1 is SGHNT, CDR2 YYREEE, per germline (reference sequence). V shed 1 base, J shed 3 bases, and the junction held 3 bases outside the gene matches. CDR3 length: 15 amino acids. CDR3 protein: CASSLMGQSNEKLFF. In DNA form, the CDR3 reads TGTGCCAGCAGCTTGATGGGACAGTCTAATGAAAAACTGTTTTTT.

The rearrangement links TRBV4-1 to TRBJ2-7, with D perhaps assigned TRBD1 or TRBD2 (5 bases each). V was pared by 0 bases and J by 3 bases, with 21 bases between. Germline CDR1 and CDR2: MGHRA and YSYEKL. This CDR3 comprises 18 residues. As DNA, the CDR3 is TGCGCCAGCAGCCAAGATTGGCAACGACAGCGAGGGCGCTACGAGCAGTACTTC. Its protein product is CASSQDWQRQRGRYEQYF.

This clone was observed a few times. This chain joins TRBV6-6 and TRBJ2-2; 8 positions agree with TRBD2. J gave up 1 base and V 6 bases, and 16 bases lay outside the gene matches. The CDR3 totals 19 residues. Germline V lookup: CDR1 MNHNY, CDR2 SVGAGI (reference sequence). The CDR3 nucleotides are TGTGCCAGCAGCTCTTTGAACACCCCTAGCGGGTTGAACACCGGGGAGCTGTTTTTT. Its translation: CASSSLNTPSGLNTGELFF.

This chain joins TRBV6-6 and TRBJ2-7; 8 nucleotides align to TRBD1. Germline lookup yields CDR1 MNHNY and CDR2 SVGAGI (reference sequence). With V trimmed by 2 bases and J by 1 base, 4 bases remained unmatched. The CDR3 is 15 residues long. DNA for the CDR3: TGTGCCAGCAGTTACCCCCGGACAGGGTCCTACGAGCAGTACTTC. Its translation: CASSYPRTGSYEQYF.

The rearrangement joins TRBV5-6 to TRBJ1-2; D call uncertain. The CDR3 is made up of 12 amino acids. Germline-derived CDR1 and CDR2 are SGHDT and YYEEEE. Trimming stripped 4 bases from V and 2 bases from J, with 6 bases between. The CDR3 spells CASSMSNYGYTF. The DNA of the CDR3 is TGTGCCAGCAGCATGTCCAACTATGGCTACACCTTC.

This chain joins TRBV5-4 and TRBJ2-3, with 7 bases matching TRBD2. The CDR3 runs 15 residues. V shed 5 bases, J shed 4 bases, and the junction held 10 bases outside the gene matches. In germline, CDR1 is SGHNT, CDR2 YYREEE (reference sequence). The DNA of the CDR3 is TGTGCCAGCAGGGCAGGACTAGGGGAAGCAGATACGCAGTATTTT. Residues: CASRAGLGEADTQYF.

The chain uses TRBV27 and TRBJ1-6; no definite D call. This CDR3 contains 18 residues. Per the germline V gene, CDR1 is MNHEY and CDR2 is SMNVEV (reference sequence). Trimming pared 5 bases from V and 3 bases from J, leaving 20 bases between. CDR3 amino acids: CASSPWTGTLLYNSPLHF. CDR3 nucleotide sequence: TGTGCCAGCAGTCCCTGGACGGGAACTCTCCTCTATAATTCACCCCTCCACTTT.

The chain couples TRBV3-1 (or the pseudogene TRBV3-2) to TRBJ2-2; D not certain. CDR3 length: 12 amino acids. Germline V CDR1 and CDR2: LGHDT, YNNKEL (reference sequence). V shed 3 bases and J shed 8 bases, with 7 bases lying between them. The CDR3 sequence: CASSHLRGELFF. The CDR3 DNA follows: TGTGCCAGCAGCCACCTCAGGGGGGAGCTGTTTTTT.

The chain couples TRBV5-1 to TRBJ2-1, with 12 bases fitting TRBD2. CDR3 length equals 17 residues. V trimming: 2 bases; J trimming: 7 bases; junction bases outside the gene matches: 10. Germline V gives CDR1 SGHRS, CDR2 YFSETQ. As DNA, the CDR3 is TGCGCCAGCAGCTTTAGGCCTAGCGGGGGGGCGGGAAATGAGCAGTTCTTC. Translated, it gives CASSFRPSGGAGNEQFF.

The rearrangement uses TRBV5-6 and TRBJ2-7, with a tentative D call TRBD1 (7 bases). The V gene lost 4 bases and the J gene lost 2 bases, with 22 bases spanning the gap. CDR1 is SGHDT and CDR2 is YYEEEE in the germline V gene. The CDR3 length is 17 residues. Here the CDR3 DNA reads TGTGCCAGCAGCGCGGGGACAGAATACGTACACGCCTACGAGCAGTACTTC. Protein product: CASSAGTEYVHAYEQYF.

The table lists this clone with a count of one. The chain employs TRBV30 and TRBJ2-1; 7 nucleotides align to TRBD1. V shed 6 bases and J 4 bases; nucleotides not matched to a gene: 6. CDR1 and CDR2 from the germline V gene are GTSNPN and SVGIG (reference sequence). The CDR3 is 13 amino acids. This chain's CDR3 is CACIGTVYNEQFF. CDR3 DNA sequence: TGTGCCTGCATTGGGACAGTATACAATGAGCAGTTCTTC.

The rearrangement links TRBV27 to TRBJ2-7, with 8 nucleotides matching TRBD1. The ends lost 6 bases at V and 3 bases at J; junction bases unmatched: 10. The CDR3 length is 15 residues. The germline V gene encodes CDR1 MNHEY and CDR2 SMNVEV (reference sequence). The CDR3 spells CASSDYGTGNYEQYF. DNA for the CDR3: TGTGCCAGCAGCGATTACGGGACAGGAAACTACGAGCAGTACTTC.

Written as DNA, the CDR3 is TGTGCCACCAGCAGAGCGGAAACCGGGGAGCTGTTTTTT. It is translated as CATSRAETGELFF. The chain carries TRBV15 and TRBJ2-2; D uncertain. The CDR3 consists of 13 residues. Trimming cost V 1 base and J 5 bases, with 5 bases left between them. CDR1 is LNHNV, CDR2 YYDKDF, per germline (reference sequence).

This clone showed up just a few times. V is TRBV27 and J is TRBJ2-7; TRBD1 aligns across 8 bases. CDR1 is MNHEY and CDR2 is SMNVEV in the germline V gene (reference sequence). The CDR3 totals 14 residues. The V and J ends lost 6 bases and 4 bases, in that order; junction bases with no gene match: 8. The CDR3 region has the DNA TGTGCCAGCAGCCGACAGGGGCCTTTGTACGAGCAGTACTTC. Translation gives CASSRQGPLYEQYF.

The chain carries TRBV7-8 and TRBJ2-7; D possibly uses TRBD1 or TRBD2 (6 bases each). Germline V CDR1 and CDR2: SGHVS, FQNEAQ. Trimming took off 3 bases at V and 4 bases at J, with 13 bases between the two ends. The CDR3 sequence is 14 residues long. The CDR3 is CASSLEGGGYEQYF. The CDR3 nucleotides are TGTGCCAGCAGCTTGGAGGGGGGCGGGTACGAGCAGTACTTC.

The chain carries TRBV7-3 and TRBJ2-3; D possibly corresponds to TRBD1 (5 bases). V was cut by 5 bases and J by 7 bases, with 13 bases left in between. The germline gives CDR1 SGHTA, CDR2 FQGTGA. CDR3 length: 13 residues. The CDR3 DNA reads TGTGCCAGCAGCCCCCCTGGACACTATACGCAGTATTTT. Protein: CASSPPGHYTQYF.

The V call is TRBV4-1, the J call TRBJ1-1; the D is unclear. The CDR3 sequence is 15 residues long. CDR1 and CDR2 (germline): MGHRA, YSYEKL. Trimming left V 1 base short and J 1 base short, with 10 bases between. The CDR3 sequence is CASSQVPRGNTEAFF. CDR3 DNA sequence: TGCGCCAGCAGCCAAGTTCCCCGCGGGAACACTGAAGCTTTCTTT.

A few counts support this clone. This chain joins TRBV5-4 and TRBJ2-3; D is perhaps TRBD2 (5 bases). The V and J ends lost 4 bases and 1 base respectively, with 7 bases between them. The CDR3 is made up of 13 amino acids. Germline V gene sequence: CDR1 SGHNT, CDR2 YYREEE (reference sequence). The CDR3 region is CASSQAGTDTQYF. The DNA for the CDR3 is TGTGCCAGCAGCCAAGCGGGCACAGATACGCAGTATTTT.

This chain links TRBV15 with TRBJ2-1, with 7 bases identical to TRBD1. V lost 0 bases to trimming and J lost 8 bases; unmatched junction nucleotides: 16. This CDR3 has 18 amino acids. CDR1 and CDR2 (germline): LNHNV, YYDKDF (reference sequence). CDR3 protein: CATSRDLAGGWSSDEQFF. DNA of the CDR3: TGTGCCACCAGCAGAGATCTGGCAGGGGGATGGAGTAGCGATGAGCAGTTCTTC.

This chain links TRBV4-2 with TRBJ1-1, with 7 nucleotides matching TRBD1. CDR1 is LGHNA, CDR2 YNFKEQ, per germline. The CDR3 length is 15 residues. The V and J ends lost 4 bases and 2 bases, in that order; junction bases with no gene match: 7. The CDR3 sequence is CASSLRQGYNTEAFF. DNA for the CDR3: TGTGCCAGCAGCCTACGACAGGGCTACAACACTGAAGCTTTCTTT.

The chain is built from TRBV13 and TRBJ1-5; TRBD1 matches 7 bases. The CDR3 length is 15 residues. With 2 bases clipped from V and 5 bases from J, the junction kept 6 bases outside the gene matches. The germline gives CDR1 PRHDT, CDR2 FYEKMQ (reference sequence). The CDR3 region has the DNA TGTGCCAGCAGCTTAAGGGACAGTACGCATCAGCCCCAGCATTTT. Amino acid sequence: CASSLRDSTHQPQHF.

Details on this clone: This same CDR3 is encoded by further DNA sequences in the sample. The CDR3: CASSLGPSRGTDTQYF. The CDR3 bases are TGCGCCAGCAGCTTGGGGCCGTCTCGGGGCACAGATACGCAGTATTTT. The chain links TRBV5-1 to TRBJ2-3; D is unclear. Germline loops: CDR1 SGHRS, CDR2 YFSETQ. The CDR3 spans 16 residues. V lost 0 bases to trimming and J lost 1 base, with 12 bases between them.

The rearrangement links TRBV29-1 to TRBJ2-5; 8 bases are shared with TRBD1. J gave up 5 bases and V 2 bases, and 4 bases lay outside the gene matches. This CDR3 is built from 13 residues. Germline values: CDR1 SQVTM, CDR2 ANQGSEA. The CDR3, as DNA: TGCAGCGTTGAAAGACAGGGGAGGGAGACCCAGTACTTC. Translated, it gives CSVERQGRETQYF.

This clone came up a few times. The gene calls are TRBV18 and TRBJ1-4, with TRBD1 as a possible D gene (6 bases). The CDR3 loop spans 14 amino acids. With 3 bases removed from V and 6 bases from J, the gap between germline ends came to 11 bases. The V gene's germline CDR1 is KGHSH and CDR2 LQKENI. CDR3 loop: CASSPGATDEKLFF. CDR3 nucleotides: TGTGCCAGCTCACCGGGGGCAACAGATGAAAAACTGTTTTTT.

The table lists this clone with a few counts. V is TRBV24-1 and J is TRBJ2-2, with 14 bases identical to TRBD2. The CDR3 sequence is 20 residues long. Germline V gene lookup returns CDR1 KGHDR and CDR2 SFDVKD. V dropped 4 bases and J dropped 6; count of bases not matched to a gene: 15. The CDR3 DNA reads as TGTGCCACCAGTGACCTGACAGGGAGGAGGACTAGCGGGAGGTCCGGGGAGCTGTTTTTT. Translation: CATSDLTGRRTSGRSGELFF.

The chain recombines TRBV2 with TRBJ2-3; D gene unclear. The CDR3 spans 13 residues. Germline V CDR1 and CDR2: SNHLY, FYNNEI. V dropped 7 bases and J dropped 3 bases, with 11 bases sitting between them. CDR3 coding DNA: TGTGCCAGCACGGTTCCGTTGACAGATACGCAGTATTTT. Protein product: CASTVPLTDTQYF.